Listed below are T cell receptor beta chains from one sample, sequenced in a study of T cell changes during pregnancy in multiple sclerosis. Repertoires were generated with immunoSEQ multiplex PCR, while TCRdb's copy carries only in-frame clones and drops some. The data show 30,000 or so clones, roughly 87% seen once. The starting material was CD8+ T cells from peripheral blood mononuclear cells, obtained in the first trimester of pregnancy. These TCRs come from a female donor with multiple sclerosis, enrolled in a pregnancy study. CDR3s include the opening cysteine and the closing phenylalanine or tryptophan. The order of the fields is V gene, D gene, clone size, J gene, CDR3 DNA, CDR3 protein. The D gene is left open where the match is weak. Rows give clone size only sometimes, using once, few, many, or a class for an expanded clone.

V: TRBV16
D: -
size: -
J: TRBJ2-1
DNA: TGTGCCAGCAGCCAATCGGTAGCTGAGCCTTACAATGAGCAGTTCTTC
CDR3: CASSQSVAEPYNEQFF

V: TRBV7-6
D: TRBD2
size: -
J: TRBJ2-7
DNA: TGTGCCAGCAGTCCGAGCGGGAGACTACCCTACGAGCAGTACTTC
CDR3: CASSPSGRLPYEQYF

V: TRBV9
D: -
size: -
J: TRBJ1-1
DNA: TGTGCCAGCAGCTCGGGGGGGGGCAGGGCGGACACTGAAGCTTTCTTT
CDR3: CASSSGGGRADTEAFF

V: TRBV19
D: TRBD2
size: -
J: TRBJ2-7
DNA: TGTGCCAGTAGTATATATCTAGCGGGGGGCTACGAGCAGTACTTC
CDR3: CASSIYLAGGYEQYF

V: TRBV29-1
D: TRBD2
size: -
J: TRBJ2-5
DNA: TGCAGCGTTGAAGGGACTAGCGGGAGGGAACCCCAAGAGACCCAGTACTTC
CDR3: CSVEGTSGREPQETQYF

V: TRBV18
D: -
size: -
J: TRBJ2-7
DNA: TGTGCCAGCTCACCACCGATGGCGGGAGAGCAGTACTTC
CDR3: CASSPPMAGEQYF

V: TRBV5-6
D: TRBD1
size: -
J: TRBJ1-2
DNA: TGTGCCAGCAGCTCGAATGAACAGGGGGTTAACTATGGCTACACCTTC
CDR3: CASSSNEQGVNYGYTF

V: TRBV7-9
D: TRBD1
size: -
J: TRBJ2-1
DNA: TGTGCCAGCAGCCCTCAGGGGGCCTCCTACAATGAGCAGTTCTTC
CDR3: CASSPQGASYNEQFF

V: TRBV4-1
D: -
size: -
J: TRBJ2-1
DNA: TGCGCCAGCACCCCTCGGACGGGAGTATTCGATGAGCAGTTCTTC
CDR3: CASTPRTGVFDEQFF

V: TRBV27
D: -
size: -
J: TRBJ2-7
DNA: TGTGCCAGCAGTCCCAGTGGAGGGCCTCTTGCCTACGAGCAGTACTTC
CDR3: CASSPSGGPLAYEQYF

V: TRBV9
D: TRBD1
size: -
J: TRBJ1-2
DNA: TGTGCCAGCAGCGTAGAGGGCAGGGGGCACTATGGCTACACCTTC
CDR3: CASSVEGRGHYGYTF

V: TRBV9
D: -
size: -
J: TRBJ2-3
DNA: TGTGCCAGCAGCGTAGCCGCAGATACGCAGTATTTT
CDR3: CASSVAADTQYF

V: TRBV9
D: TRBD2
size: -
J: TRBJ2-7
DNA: TGTGCCAGCAGCCCGGCTAGCGGTTCCTACGAGCAGTACTTC
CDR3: CASSPASGSYEQYF

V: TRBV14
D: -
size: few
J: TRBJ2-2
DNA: TGTGCCAGCAGCCCCTCTTTCACCGGGGAGCTGTTTTTT
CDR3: CASSPSFTGELFF

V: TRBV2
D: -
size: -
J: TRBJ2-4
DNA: TGTGCCAGCAGAGGGGAAGAGCTCGGCAAAAACATTCAGTACTTC
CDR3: CASRGEELGKNIQYF

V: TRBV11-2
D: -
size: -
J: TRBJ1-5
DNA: TGTGCCAGCAGCCCGGACAGAGGCCGGCCCCAGCATTTT
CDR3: CASSPDRGRPQHF

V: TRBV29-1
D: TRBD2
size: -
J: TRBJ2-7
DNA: TGCAGCGTTGAGACTAGCGGGCCCTACGAGCAGTACTTC
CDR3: CSVETSGPYEQYF

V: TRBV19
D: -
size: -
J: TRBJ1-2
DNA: TGTGCCAGTAGTATAGATCCCTCGGGGGTTTATGACTACACCTTC
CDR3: CASSIDPSGVYDYTF

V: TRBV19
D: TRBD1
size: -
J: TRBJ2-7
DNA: TGTGCCAGTAGTATTGCCAAAGGGACAGGGTTCGACGAGCAGTACTTC
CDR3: CASSIAKGTGFDEQYF

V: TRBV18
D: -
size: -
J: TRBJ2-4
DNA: TGTGCCGGCTCACCCAGGAGGGCCCAAAACATTCAGTACTTC
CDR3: CAGSPRRAQNIQYF

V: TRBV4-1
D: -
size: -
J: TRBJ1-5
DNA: TGCGCCAGCAGGGATGAGGGAACACTAGGATATAGCAATCAGCCCCAGCATTTT
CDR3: CASRDEGTLGYSNQPQHF

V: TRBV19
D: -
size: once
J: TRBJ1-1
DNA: TGTGCCAGTAGTATCCGAGGCAGGACTATGAACACTGAAGCTTTCTTT
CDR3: CASSIRGRTMNTEAFF

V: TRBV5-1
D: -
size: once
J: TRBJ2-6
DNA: TGCGCCACATCGTTAGTGACTGGGGCCAACGTCCTGACTTTC
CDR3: CATSLVTGANVLTF

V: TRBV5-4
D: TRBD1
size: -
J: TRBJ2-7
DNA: TGTGCCAGCAGCTTTCCGGGACAGGGGGGGTACGAGCAGTACTTC
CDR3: CASSFPGQGGYEQYF

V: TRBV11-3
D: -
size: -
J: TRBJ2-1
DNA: TGTGCCAGCAGCCCCGCCGGGGGACTCTGGTGGGGAGAGCAGTTCTTC
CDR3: CASSPAGGLWWGEQFF